This T cell receptor (beta chain) came from a study of blood T cell repertoires in COVID-19. In the study overall: The United States, Italy and Spain provided the acute and convalescent COVID-19 samples. The analysed material was cDNA or gDNA that came from T cells, B-cell-depleted T cells, or PBMCs.

Trimming removed 2 bases at V and 6 bases at J, with 16 bases between. Germline loops: CDR1 MNHEY, CDR2 SMNVEV (reference sequence). The CDR3 sequence is 16 residues long. Participants were placed into cohorts based on the clinical history they reported. The protocol was immunoSEQ multiplex PCR, while the TCRdb copy is restricted to in-frame clones and leaves out a portion. The sample records fewer than 250,000 clones, just under 90% being singletons. The gene calls are TRBV27 and TRBJ2-2, with no clear D. This clonotype was sampled from a man aged 50 to 59 who had been exposed to COVID-19. Material: PBMCs or T cells enriched from blood (not recorded which). The CDR3 protein is CASSLMFRQPAGELFF. The CDR3 DNA reads as TGTGCCAGCAGTTTAATGTTCCGACAACCGGCCGGGGAGCTGTTTTTT.